The 10 T cell receptor beta chains presented below share a single source sample, sequenced in a study of T cell responses to AZD1222 COVID-19 vaccine. Sequencing was performed with immunoSEQ multiplex PCR; in TCRdb, only in-frame clones are kept and a portion is missing. The table includes approximately 110,000 clones, about 88% detected once. The sample was peripheral blood, taken on day 0 of AZD1222 vaccination. The receptors were gathered from an adult in good health.

This clone showed up just once. V and J are TRBV5-1 and TRBJ1-4; TRBD1 agrees at 8 bases. Germline V lookup: CDR1 SGHRS, CDR2 YFSETQ. The CDR3 extends over 14 amino acids. The V gene end was trimmed by 0 bases and the J gene end by 7 bases; junction bases not matched to a gene: 2. CDR3 in amino acids: CASSLEQGGEKLFF. CDR3 in DNA: TGCGCCAGCAGCTTGGAACAGGGGGGTGAAAAACTGTTTTTT.

The gene calls are TRBV7-8 and TRBJ2-7; D remains unclear. CDR1 is SGHVS, CDR2 FQNEAQ, per germline. The V end was cut by 5 bases, the J end by 3 bases, with 8 bases between. CDR3 length equals 12 residues. CDR3 residues: CASSPPGYEQYF. The CDR3 nucleotides are TGTGCCAGCAGCCCTCCGGGCTACGAGCAGTACTTC.

This chain connects TRBV27 to TRBJ1-5; no clear D gene. This CDR3 has 17 amino acids. CDR1 is MNHEY, CDR2 SMNVEV, per germline (reference sequence). V shed 3 bases and J shed 0 bases, with 15 bases lying between them. The CDR3 reads CASSFRADPYSNQPQHF. CDR3 DNA sequence: TGTGCCAGCAGTTTTCGGGCAGACCCTTATAGCAATCAGCCCCAGCATTTT.

This chain connects TRBV5-8 to TRBJ1-1; 8 positions match TRBD1. The germline gives CDR1 SGHTS, CDR2 YDEGEE. Losses at the gene ends were 1 base for V and 6 bases for J; bases not matched to a gene: 11. The length of the CDR3 is 16 residues. The CDR3 DNA reads as TGTGCCAGCAGCTTGCCTAATCCCAGGGGACAGGCTGAAGCTTTCTTT. Translation gives CASSLPNPRGQAEAFF.

Only one count was recorded for this clone. The chain recombines TRBV5-1 with TRBJ2-1; D perhaps matches TRBD2 (6 bases). The germline gives CDR1 SGHRS, CDR2 YFSETQ. Trimming removed 7 bases at V and 5 bases at J, with 16 bases between. CDR3 length equals 14 residues. The CDR3 DNA is TGCGCCAGCTCAGAGGGCCCGGGGGACAATGAGCAGTTCTTC. Translating it yields CASSEGPGDNEQFF.

CDR3 nucleotides: TGTGCCAGCAGTGAAGAGCCCTGGATCGGGGAGCTGTTTTTT. Its translation: CASSEEPWIGELFF. The V and J genes are TRBV6-1 and TRBJ2-2, with D hard to call. CDR1 is MNHNS and CDR2 is SASEGT in the germline V gene. The germline V and J ends were trimmed by 1 base and 7 bases, with 10 bases remaining between them. The CDR3 covers 14 residues.

The chain couples TRBV28 to TRBJ1-5; no clear D gene. V was clipped by 6 bases and J by 11 bases, with 11 bases between them. CDR1 and CDR2 from the germline V gene are MDHEN and SYDVKM. The length of the CDR3 is 11 residues. DNA of the CDR3: TGTGCCAGCAGCGGCGGAAAGGCCCAGCATTTT. It specifies CASSGGKAQHF.

The chain employs TRBV6-6 and TRBJ1-6; D is unclear. Per germline, CDR1 MNHNY and CDR2 SVGAGI (reference sequence). Trimming removed 0 bases at V and 8 bases at J, with 8 bases between. The CDR3 has 14 amino acids. This chain's CDR3 is CASSYSGEDSPLHF. In DNA, the CDR3 is TGTGCCAGCAGTTACTCAGGAGAAGATTCACCCCTCCACTTT.

The genes are TRBV5-1 and TRBJ1-6, with D maybe TRBD1 (5 bases). The germline gives CDR1 SGHRS, CDR2 YFSETQ. The CDR3 totals 17 residues. Trimming stripped 4 bases from V and 0 bases from J, with 14 bases between. Here the CDR3 DNA reads TGCGCCAGCAGCACCGGGACTCCTGACTCCTATAATTCACCCCTCCACTTT. Residues: CASSTGTPDSYNSPLHF.

This rearrangement joins TRBV2 to TRBJ1-2, with D hard to call. V was trimmed by 9 bases and J by 7 bases, leaving 12 bases between them. The germline gives CDR1 SNHLY, CDR2 FYNNEI. This CDR3 has 11 residues. The CDR3 protein is CASAAGGGYTF. The CDR3 DNA reads as TGTGCCAGTGCTGCAGGAGGTGGCTACACCTTC.